This TCR beta chain was sequenced in a study of cytomegalovirus exposure and HLA in healthy donors. Whole-study results and caveats: A classifier reportedly called cytomegalovirus status with high sensitivity and specificity. The study reported that TCR beta sequences accurately predicted HLA-A and HLA-B alleles in most subjects.

About this clone itself: The antigen remains unidentified.

Primers: 60 Vbeta forward and 13 Jbeta reverse. Repertoires were generated with immunoSEQ multiplex PCR, while TCRdb's copy carries only in-frame clones and drops some. The sample totals fewer than 150,000 clones. Unmatched junction bases numbered 3, after V lost 0 bases and J lost 6 bases. Germline V gene lookup returns CDR1 SGHKS and CDR2 YYEKEE (reference sequence). The CDR3 is made up of 16 amino acids. The clonotype originates from a man aged 40-49 years in good health and CMV-seronegative. This chain joins TRBV5-5 and TRBJ2-3, with TRBD2 matching 14 bases. Sequencing input: PBMCs. This chain's CDR3 is CASSLDGLAGGDTQYF. The CDR3 nucleotides read TGTGCCAGCAGCTTGGACGGACTAGCGGGGGGTGATACGCAGTATTTT. The whole variable domain, filled in from reference TRBV5-5 and TRBJ2-3, reads DAGVTQSPTHLIKTRGQQVTLRCSPISGHKSVSWYQQVLGQGPQFIFQYYEKEERGRGNFPDRFSARQFPNYSSELNVNALLLGDSALYLCASSLDGLAGGDTQYFGPGTRLTVL.